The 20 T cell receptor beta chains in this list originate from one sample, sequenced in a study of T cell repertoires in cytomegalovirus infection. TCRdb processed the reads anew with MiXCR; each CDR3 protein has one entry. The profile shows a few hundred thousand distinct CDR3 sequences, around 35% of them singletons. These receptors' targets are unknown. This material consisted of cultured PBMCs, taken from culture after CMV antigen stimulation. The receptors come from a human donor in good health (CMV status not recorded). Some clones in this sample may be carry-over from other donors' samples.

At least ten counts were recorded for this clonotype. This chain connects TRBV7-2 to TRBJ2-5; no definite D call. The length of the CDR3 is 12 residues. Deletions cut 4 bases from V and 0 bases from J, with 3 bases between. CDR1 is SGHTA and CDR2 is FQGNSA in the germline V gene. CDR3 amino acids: CASSSDQETQYF. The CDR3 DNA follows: TGTGCCAGCAGCTCCGACCAAGAGACCCAGTACTTC.

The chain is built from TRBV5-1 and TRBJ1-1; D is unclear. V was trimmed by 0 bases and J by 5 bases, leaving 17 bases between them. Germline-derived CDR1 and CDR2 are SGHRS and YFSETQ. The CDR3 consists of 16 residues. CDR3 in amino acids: CASSLEISRLLTEAFF. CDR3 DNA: TGCGCCAGCAGCTTGGAAATCTCCAGGCTGCTTACTGAAGCTTTCTTT.

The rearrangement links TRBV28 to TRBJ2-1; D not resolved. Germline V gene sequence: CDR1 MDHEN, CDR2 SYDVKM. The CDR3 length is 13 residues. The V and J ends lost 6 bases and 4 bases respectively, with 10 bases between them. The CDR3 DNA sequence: TGTGCCAGCAGACAAGATTCTTACAATGAGCAGTTCTTC. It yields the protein CASRQDSYNEQFF.

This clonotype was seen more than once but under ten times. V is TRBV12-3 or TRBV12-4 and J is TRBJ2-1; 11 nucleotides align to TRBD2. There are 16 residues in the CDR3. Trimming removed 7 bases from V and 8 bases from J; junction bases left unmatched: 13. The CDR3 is CASILRIAGGLDEQFF. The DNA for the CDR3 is TGTGCCAGCATTCTCCGGATAGCGGGAGGGCTCGATGAGCAGTTCTTC.

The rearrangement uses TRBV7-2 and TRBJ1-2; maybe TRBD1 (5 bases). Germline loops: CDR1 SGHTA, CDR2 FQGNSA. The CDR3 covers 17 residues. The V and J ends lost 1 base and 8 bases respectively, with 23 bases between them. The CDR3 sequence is CASSLVGGSGQGGGYTF. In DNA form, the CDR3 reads TGTGCCAGCAGCTTAGTTGGGGGATCGGGTCAGGGCGGAGGCTACACCTTC.

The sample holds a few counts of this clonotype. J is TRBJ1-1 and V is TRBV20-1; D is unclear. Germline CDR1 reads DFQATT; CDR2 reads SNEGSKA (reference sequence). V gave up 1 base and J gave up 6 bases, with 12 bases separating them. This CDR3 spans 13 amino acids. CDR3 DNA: TGCAGTGCTAGAGGTGGGTGGGCACCTGAAGCTTTCTTT. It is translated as CSARGGWAPEAFF.

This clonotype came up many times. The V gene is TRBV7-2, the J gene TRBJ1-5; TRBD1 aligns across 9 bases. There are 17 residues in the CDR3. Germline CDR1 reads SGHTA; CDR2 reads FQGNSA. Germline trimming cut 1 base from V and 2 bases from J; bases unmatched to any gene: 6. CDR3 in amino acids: CASSLGGQGVGNQPQHF. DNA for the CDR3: TGTGCCAGCAGCTTAGGGGGACAGGGAGTAGGCAATCAGCCCCAGCATTTT.

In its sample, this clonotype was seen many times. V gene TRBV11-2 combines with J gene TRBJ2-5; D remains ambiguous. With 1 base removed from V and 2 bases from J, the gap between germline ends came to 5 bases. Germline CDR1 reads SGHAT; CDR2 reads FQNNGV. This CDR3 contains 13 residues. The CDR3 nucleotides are TGTGCCAGCAGCTTAGGTTGGCAAGAGACCCAGTACTTC. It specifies CASSLGWQETQYF.

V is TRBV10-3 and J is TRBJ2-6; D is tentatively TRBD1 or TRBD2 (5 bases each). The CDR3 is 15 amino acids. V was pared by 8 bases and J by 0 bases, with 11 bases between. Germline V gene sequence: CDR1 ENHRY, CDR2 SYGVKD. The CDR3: CAILGDLSGANVLTF. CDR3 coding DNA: TGTGCCATCCTGGGGGACCTCTCTGGGGCCAACGTCCTGACTTTC.

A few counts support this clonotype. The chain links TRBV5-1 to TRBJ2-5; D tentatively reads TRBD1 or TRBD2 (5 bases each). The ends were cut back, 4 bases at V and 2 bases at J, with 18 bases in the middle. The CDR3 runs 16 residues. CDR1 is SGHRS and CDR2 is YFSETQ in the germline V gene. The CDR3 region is CASSRTSGTQQETQYF. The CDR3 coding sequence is TGCGCCAGCAGCCGGACCTCCGGGACGCAGCAAGAGACCCAGTACTTC.

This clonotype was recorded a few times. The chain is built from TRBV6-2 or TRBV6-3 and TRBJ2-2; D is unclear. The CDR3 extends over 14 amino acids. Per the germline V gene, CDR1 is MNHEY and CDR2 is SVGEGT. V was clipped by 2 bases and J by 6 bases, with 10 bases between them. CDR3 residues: CASSYRSISGELFF. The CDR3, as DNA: TGTGCCAGCAGTTACAGGAGTATCTCCGGGGAGCTGTTTTTT.

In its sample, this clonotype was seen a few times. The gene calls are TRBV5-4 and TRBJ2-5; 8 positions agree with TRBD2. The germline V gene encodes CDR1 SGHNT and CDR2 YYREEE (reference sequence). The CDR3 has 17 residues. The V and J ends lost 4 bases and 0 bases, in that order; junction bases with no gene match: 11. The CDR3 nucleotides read TGTGCCAGCAGCATTCTTACCGGGACTAGGTACCAAGAGACCCAGTACTTC. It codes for CASSILTGTRYQETQYF.

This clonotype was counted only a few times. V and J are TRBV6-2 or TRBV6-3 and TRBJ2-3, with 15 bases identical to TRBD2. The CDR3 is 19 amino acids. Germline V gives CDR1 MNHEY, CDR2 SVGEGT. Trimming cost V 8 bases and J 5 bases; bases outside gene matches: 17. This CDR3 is CASGGEGRGLAGGGDTQYF. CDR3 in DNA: TGTGCCAGCGGGGGAGAGGGCCGGGGACTAGCGGGAGGTGGAGATACGCAGTATTTT.

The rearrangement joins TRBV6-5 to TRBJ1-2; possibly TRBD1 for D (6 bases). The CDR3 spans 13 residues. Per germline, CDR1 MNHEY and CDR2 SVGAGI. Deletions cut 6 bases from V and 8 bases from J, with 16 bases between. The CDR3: CASRDRITGGYTF. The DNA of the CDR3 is TGTGCCAGCAGAGACCGAATTACAGGGGGCTACACCTTC.

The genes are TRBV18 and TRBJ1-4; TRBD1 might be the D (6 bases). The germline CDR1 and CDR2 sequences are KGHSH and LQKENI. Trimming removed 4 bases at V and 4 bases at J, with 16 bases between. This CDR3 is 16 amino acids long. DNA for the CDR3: TGTGCCAGCTCACAAAACGGGGGGCGAAATAATGAAAAACTGTTTTTT. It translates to CASSQNGGRNNEKLFF.

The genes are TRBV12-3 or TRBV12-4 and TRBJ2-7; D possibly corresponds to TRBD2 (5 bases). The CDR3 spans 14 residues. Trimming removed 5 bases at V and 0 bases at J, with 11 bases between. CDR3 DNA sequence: TGTGCCAGCAGTCGTGGAGGATCCTCCTACGAGCAGTACGTC. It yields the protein CASSRGGSSYEQYV.

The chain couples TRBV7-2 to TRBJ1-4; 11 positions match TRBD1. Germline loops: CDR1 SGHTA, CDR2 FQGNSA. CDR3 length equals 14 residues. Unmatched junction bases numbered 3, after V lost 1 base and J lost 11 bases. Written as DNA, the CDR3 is TGTGCCAGCAGCTTAGGGGACAGGGGGAATAAACTGTTTTTT. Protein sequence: CASSLGDRGNKLFF.

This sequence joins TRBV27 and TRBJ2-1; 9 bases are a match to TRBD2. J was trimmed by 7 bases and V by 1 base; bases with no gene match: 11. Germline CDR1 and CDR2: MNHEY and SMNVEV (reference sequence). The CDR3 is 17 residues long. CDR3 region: CASSLWVSGRSENEQFF. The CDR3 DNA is TGTGCCAGCAGTTTATGGGTCAGCGGGAGGTCGGAGAATGAGCAGTTCTTC.

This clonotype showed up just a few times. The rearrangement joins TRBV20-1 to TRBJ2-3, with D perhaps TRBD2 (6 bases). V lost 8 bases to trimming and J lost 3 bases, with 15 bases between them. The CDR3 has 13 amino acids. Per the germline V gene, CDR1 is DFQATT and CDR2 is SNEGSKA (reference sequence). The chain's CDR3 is CSPKVGGTDTQYF. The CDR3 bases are TGCAGTCCGAAGGTGGGGGGAACAGATACGCAGTATTTT.

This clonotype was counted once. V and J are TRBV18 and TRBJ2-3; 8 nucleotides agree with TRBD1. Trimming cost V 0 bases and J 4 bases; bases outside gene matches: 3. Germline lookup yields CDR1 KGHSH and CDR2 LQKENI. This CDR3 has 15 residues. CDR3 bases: TGTGCCAGCTCACCACCGGGCAGGGGGCCAGATACGCAGTATTTT. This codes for CASSPPGRGPDTQYF.